These 29 T cell receptor beta chains were sequenced from one sample in a study of blood T cell repertoires in COVID-19. The assay was immunoSEQ multiplex PCR, and TCRdb's table has in-frame clones only and misses some. The table shows around 120,000 clones, with almost 90% occurring only once. What was sequenced was peripheral blood. All receptors derive from a woman in her sixties with COVID-19, enrolled during active disease.

The rearrangement joins TRBV5-6 to TRBJ2-2; D not resolved. The CDR3 sequence is 15 residues long. Trimming removed 6 bases at V and 6 bases at J, with 18 bases between. Per the germline V gene, CDR1 is SGHDT and CDR2 is YYEEEE. The CDR3 nucleotides read TGTGCCAGCACTTACCCCCTCGACTCGGCCGGGGAGCTGTTTTTT. Residues: CASTYPLDSAGELFF.

This chain links TRBV9 with TRBJ2-1; 8 nucleotides agree with TRBD1. V shed 0 bases and J 8 bases; nucleotides not matched to a gene: 10. The germline CDR1 and CDR2 sequences are SGDLS and YYNGEE. This CDR3 has 16 amino acids. In DNA, the CDR3 is TGTGCCAGCAGCGTAGGGACAGGGACCAGCACGGATGAGCAGTTCTTC. Protein sequence: CASSVGTGTSTDEQFF. Full variable domain (outside the CDR3, taken from reference TRBV9 and TRBJ2-1): DSGVTQTPKHLITATGQRVTLRCSPRSGDLSVYWYQQSLDQGLQFLIQYYNGEERAKGNILERFSAQQFPDLHSELNLSSLELGDSALYFCASSVGTGTSTDEQFFGPGTRLTVL.

This rearrangement joins TRBV4-1 to TRBJ1-1; perhaps TRBD1 as D (6 bases). CDR1 and CDR2 (germline): MGHRA, YSYEKL. Trimming pared 1 base from V and 5 bases from J, leaving 11 bases between. The CDR3 runs to 14 residues. DNA for the CDR3: TGCGCCAGCAGCCAAGTTGGGGGCGAAACTGAAGCTTTCTTT. Amino acid sequence: CASSQVGGETEAFF.

The chain uses TRBV5-4 and TRBJ1-3, with 7 nucleotides matching TRBD1. The CDR3 consists of 16 residues. V shed 0 bases, J shed 7 bases, and the junction held 10 bases outside the gene matches. CDR1 and CDR2 from the germline V gene are SGHNT and YYREEE (reference sequence). The CDR3 sequence: CASSLGQGIGSNTIYF. Here the CDR3 DNA reads TGTGCCAGCAGCTTGGGACAGGGAATAGGTAGTAACACCATATATTTT.

DNA of the CDR3: TGTGCCAGTAGCCTGCCCGGGGGAGTAGTAGAGACCCAGTACTTC. Protein: CASSLPGGVVETQYF. The chain is built from TRBV19 and TRBJ2-5; a weak D match, TRBD2 (6 bases). The germline V gene has CDR1 LNHDA and CDR2 SQIVND (reference sequence). This CDR3 has 15 amino acids. V lost 6 bases, J lost 4 bases, and 18 bases lay in between.

This clone was detected a few times. The chain has TRBV4-1 and TRBJ1-1, with D possibly being TRBD1 (5 bases). The CDR3 spans 15 residues. Trimming took off 0 bases at V and 1 base at J, with 9 bases between the two ends. CDR1 MGHRA and CDR2 YSYEKL come from the germline V gene. In DNA form, the CDR3 reads TGCGCCAGCAGCCAAGATGAACAGGCGAACACTGAAGCTTTCTTT. Translated, it gives CASSQDEQANTEAFF.

The genes are TRBV18 and TRBJ1-3, with TRBD1 matching over 9 bases. With 4 bases clipped from V and 0 bases from J, the junction kept 13 bases outside the gene matches. The V gene's germline CDR1 is KGHSH and CDR2 LQKENI. There are 19 residues in the CDR3. DNA of the CDR3: TGTGCCAGCTCACACGGGACAGGGAGTCTGTTGGTCTCTGGAAACACCATATATTTT. This gives the protein CASSHGTGSLLVSGNTIYF.

CDR3 in DNA: TGTGCCAGCTCACCCCGCGGCAATATTAATGAAAAACTGTTTTTT. Amino acids: CASSPRGNINEKLFF. The chain couples TRBV18 to TRBJ1-4; D gene ambiguous. V dropped 3 bases and J dropped 4 bases, with 12 bases sitting between them. The CDR3 consists of 15 residues. CDR1 and CDR2 (germline): KGHSH, LQKENI.

In its sample, this clone was seen once. The rearrangement links TRBV2 to TRBJ1-5; D might be TRBD1 (6 bases). The CDR3 has 14 residues. V lost 7 bases, J lost 1 base, and 11 bases lay in between. Germline V gives CDR1 SNHLY, CDR2 FYNNEI. The chain's CDR3 is CASTGGRSNQPQHF. The CDR3 DNA sequence: TGTGCCAGCACGGGGGGGCGGAGCAATCAGCCCCAGCATTTT.

The chain combines TRBV4-2 with TRBJ2-5, with TRBD2 matching over 10 bases. Losses at the gene ends were 0 bases for V and 2 bases for J; bases not matched to a gene: 15. Germline CDR1 reads LGHNA; CDR2 reads YNFKEQ. The CDR3 has 20 amino acids. The CDR3 here is CASSQDEGRAGAGGQETQYF. The CDR3, as DNA: TGTGCCAGCAGCCAAGACGAAGGCCGCGCGGGAGCGGGGGGGCAAGAGACCCAGTACTTC.

The chain employs TRBV18 and TRBJ2-1; no definite D call. CDR3 length: 15 amino acids. V was pared by 1 base and J by 9 bases, with 16 bases between. Germline-derived CDR1 and CDR2 are KGHSH and LQKENI. For the CDR3, the DNA is TGTGCCAGCTCACCACGAATTCCGGTGCCAGGTGAGCAGTTCTTC. This gives the protein CASSPRIPVPGEQFF.

The genes are TRBV7-3 and TRBJ2-5, with 7 bases matching TRBD1. The CDR3 length is 13 residues. Germline CDR1 is SGHTA and CDR2 is FQGTGA. Germline trimming cut 4 bases from V and 7 bases from J; bases unmatched to any gene: 6. Here the CDR3 DNA reads TGTGCCAGCAGCTGGGGACAGTCCGGGACCCAGTACTTC. Its translation is CASSWGQSGTQYF.

The chain combines TRBV2 with TRBJ2-1; 8 bases map to TRBD2. From germline, CDR1 is SNHLY and CDR2 FYNNEI. There are 14 residues in the CDR3. Trimming cost V 4 bases and J 4 bases; bases outside gene matches: 3. The CDR3 spells CASSAAGGYNEQFF. CDR3 DNA sequence: TGTGCCAGCAGTGCTGCGGGGGGATACAATGAGCAGTTCTTC.

DNA for the CDR3: TGTGCCAGCAGCGGAGGACAGGGGATCATCGATGAGCAGTTCTTC. Its protein product is CASSGGQGIIDEQFF. V usage is TRBV9 and J usage is TRBJ2-1; TRBD1 aligns across 9 bases. V was pared by 3 bases and J by 8 bases, with 9 bases of the junction left unmatched. Germline CDR1 and CDR2: SGDLS and YYNGEE. This CDR3 region has 15 residues.

This rearrangement joins TRBV11-1 to TRBJ2-5, with a weak D call TRBD1 (5 bases). Germline V gene data show CDR1 as SGHAT and CDR2 as FQDESV (reference sequence). The V gene lost 5 bases and the J gene lost 2 bases, with 15 bases spanning the gap. CDR3 length equals 15 residues. This CDR3 is CASSPRQLGQETQYF. Written as DNA, the CDR3 is TGTGCCAGCAGCCCTCGACAGTTAGGACAAGAGACCCAGTACTTC.

This clone was detected only once. The chain couples TRBV4-2 to TRBJ1-3; 7 bases match TRBD1. The V and J ends lost 0 bases and 2 bases, in that order; junction bases with no gene match: 4. Germline loops: CDR1 LGHNA, CDR2 YNFKEQ. CDR3 length: 16 residues. CDR3 loop: CASSQERGGTGNTIYF. The CDR3 bases are TGTGCCAGCAGCCAAGAAAGAGGGGGCACTGGAAACACCATATATTTT.

The genes are TRBV7-2 and TRBJ2-3; the D gene is possibly TRBD1 (8 bases). V dropped 7 bases and J dropped 5 bases, with 19 bases sitting between them. From germline, CDR1 is SGHTA and CDR2 FQGNSA. The CDR3 length is 15 residues. DNA of the CDR3: TGTGCCAGCACCCCGAACAGGGGGGGAGGAGATACGCAGTATTTT. Translation gives CASTPNRGGGDTQYF.

This clone was detected once. This chain joins TRBV4-1 and TRBJ1-5, with 7 bases matching TRBD1. Germline V gives CDR1 MGHRA, CDR2 YSYEKL. V lost 4 bases, J lost 6 bases, and 9 bases stayed unmatched. This CDR3 is 15 amino acids long. CDR3 amino acids: CASSPTDREGQPQHF. The CDR3 DNA follows: TGCGCCAGCAGCCCTACCGACAGGGAAGGTCAGCCCCAGCATTTT.

The chain employs TRBV5-1 and TRBJ2-1; D call uncertain. CDR3 length: 15 residues. The V and J ends lost 0 bases and 0 bases respectively, with 7 bases between them. Germline values: CDR1 SGHRS, CDR2 YFSETQ. CDR3 protein: CASSLAPGSYNEQFF. The CDR3, as DNA: TGCGCCAGCAGCTTGGCTCCAGGCTCCTACAATGAGCAGTTCTTC.

The chain is built from TRBV28 and TRBJ1-2, with D possibly being TRBD1 (6 bases). From germline, CDR1 is MDHEN and CDR2 SYDVKM. The CDR3 extends over 12 amino acids. CDR3: CAFLNRVYGYTF. CDR3 bases: TGTGCATTTCTTAACAGGGTCTATGGCTACACCTTC.

V usage is TRBV7-3 and J usage is TRBJ1-1; D gene unclear. Trimming pared 2 bases from V and 4 bases from J, leaving 8 bases between. The V gene's germline CDR1 is SGHTA and CDR2 FQGTGA. The CDR3 length is 13 residues. The CDR3 protein is CASSLFEGTEAFF. DNA for the CDR3: TGTGCCAGCAGCTTATTCGAGGGCACTGAAGCTTTCTTT.

This chain connects TRBV4-2 to TRBJ1-2; D perhaps matches TRBD1 (5 bases). Deletions cut 0 bases from V and 6 bases from J, with 14 bases between. The germline V gene encodes CDR1 LGHNA and CDR2 YNFKEQ. The CDR3 sequence is 15 residues long. This CDR3 reads CASSQDGGPRDGYTF. The CDR3 bases are TGTGCCAGCAGCCAAGACGGGGGACCCCGAGATGGCTACACCTTC.

The V call is TRBV7-2, the J call TRBJ2-3, with TRBD2 matching over 12 bases. This CDR3 has 16 residues. Germline CDR1 and CDR2: SGHTA and FQGNSA. V was pared by 6 bases and J by 5 bases, with 9 bases of the junction left unmatched. As DNA, the CDR3 is TGTGCCAGCAGGAGACTAGCGGGGGCTTTGGGAGATACGCAGTATTTT. It translates to CASRRLAGALGDTQYF.

The rearrangement joins TRBV6-2 or TRBV6-3 to TRBJ2-1, with 9 bases aligning to TRBD1. CDR1 is MNHEY and CDR2 is SVGEGT in the germline V gene. Unmatched junction bases numbered 12, after V lost 2 bases and J lost 4 bases. There are 18 residues in the CDR3. The CDR3 spells CASSYNFYEGQGYNEQFF. The CDR3, as DNA: TGTGCCAGCAGTTACAATTTCTATGAGGGACAGGGATACAATGAGCAGTTCTTC.

V is TRBV5-4 and J is TRBJ2-1; 7 nucleotides align to TRBD2. The V and J ends lost 2 bases and 9 bases, in that order; junction bases with no gene match: 5. The length of the CDR3 is 13 residues. The V gene's germline CDR1 is SGHNT and CDR2 YYREEE (reference sequence). The CDR3 DNA reads as TGTGCCAGCAGCTTCCCGGGGGGAACTGAGCAGTTCTTC. Protein sequence: CASSFPGGTEQFF.

The rearrangement joins TRBV18 to TRBJ2-7, with 12 bases fitting TRBD1. Germline CDR1 KGHSH, CDR2 LQKENI. The V and J ends lost 3 bases and 5 bases, in that order; junction bases with no gene match: 11. The length of the CDR3 is 17 residues. Written as DNA, the CDR3 is TGTGCCAGCTCACCGCCGACCGGGACAGGGGGCTTCCACGAGCAGTACTTC. Encoded protein: CASSPPTGTGGFHEQYF.

The J gene is TRBJ2-3, the V gene TRBV5-6, with 8 bases lining up with TRBD2. The germline V gene has CDR1 SGHDT and CDR2 YYEEEE. CDR3 length: 16 residues. V lost 3 bases, J lost 3 bases, and 9 bases stayed unmatched. DNA for the CDR3: TGTGCCAGCAGCTACTTGACTAGCGTATATACAGATACGCAGTATTTT. Translated, it gives CASSYLTSVYTDTQYF.

The chain's CDR3 is CASSLSRGAGPYEQYF. The DNA of the CDR3 is TGTGCCAGCAGCCTCTCCCGGGGAGCGGGTCCCTACGAGCAGTACTTC. This chain connects TRBV7-2 to TRBJ2-7; a possible D gene is TRBD2 (6 bases). Germline CDR1 reads SGHTA; CDR2 reads FQGNSA. The CDR3 has 16 amino acids. With 5 bases removed from V and 2 bases from J, the gap between germline ends came to 19 bases.

The J gene is TRBJ2-3, the V gene TRBV9; 9 bases are shared with TRBD2. Germline V gene sequence: CDR1 SGDLS, CDR2 YYNGEE. The CDR3 covers 17 residues. V trimming: 0 bases; J trimming: 0 bases; junction bases outside the gene matches: 5. The CDR3 nucleotides read TGTGCCAGCAGCGTAGGTGCTAGCGGGGCAAGCACAGATACGCAGTATTTT. This sequence encodes CASSVGASGASTDTQYF.